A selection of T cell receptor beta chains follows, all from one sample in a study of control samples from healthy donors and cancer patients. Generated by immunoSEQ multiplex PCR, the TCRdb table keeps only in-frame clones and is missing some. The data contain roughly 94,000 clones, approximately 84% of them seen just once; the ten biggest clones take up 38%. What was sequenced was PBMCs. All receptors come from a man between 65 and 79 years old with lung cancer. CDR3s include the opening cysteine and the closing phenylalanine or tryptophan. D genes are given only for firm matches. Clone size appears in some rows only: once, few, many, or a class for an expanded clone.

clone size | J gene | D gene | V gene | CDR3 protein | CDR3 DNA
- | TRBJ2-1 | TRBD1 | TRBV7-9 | CASSLRGQGALYNEQFF | TGTGCCAGCAGCTTAAGGGGACAGGGGGCTCTCTACAATGAGCAGTTCTTC
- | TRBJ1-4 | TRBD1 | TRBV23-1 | CASRLDRAPGPPNEKLFF | TGCGCCAGCAGACTGGACAGGGCCCCCGGCCCGCCTAATGAAAAACTGTTTTTT
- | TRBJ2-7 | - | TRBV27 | CASKLKDTSLYEQYF | TGTGCCAGCAAACTGAAGGACACCTCCCTCTACGAGCAGTACTTC
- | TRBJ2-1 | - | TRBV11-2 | CASSVDGGPSSYNEQFF | TGTGCCAGCAGCGTAGACGGCGGGCCCAGCTCCTACAATGAGCAGTTCTTC
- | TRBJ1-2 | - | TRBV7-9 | CASSPTLGAGGYTF | TGTGCCAGCAGCCCTACCTTAGGGGCCGGGGGCTACACCTTC
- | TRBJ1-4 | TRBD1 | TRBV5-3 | CARSDRDSHEKLFF | TGTGCCAGAAGCGACCGGGACAGCCATGAAAAACTGTTTTTT
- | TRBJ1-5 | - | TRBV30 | CAWSSPGDQPQHF | TGTGCCTGGAGTTCCCCGGGGGATCAGCCCCAGCATTTT
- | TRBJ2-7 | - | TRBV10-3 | CAISPGSPYEQYF | TGTGCCATCAGTCCCGGTAGTCCCTACGAGCAGTACTTC
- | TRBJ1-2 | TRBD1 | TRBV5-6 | CASPRGTGTYGYTF | TGTGCCAGCCCCCGAGGGACAGGGACCTATGGCTACACCTTC
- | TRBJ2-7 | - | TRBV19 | CASSLRRSYEQYF | TGTGCCAGTAGCTTACGGAGGTCCTACGAGCAGTACTTC
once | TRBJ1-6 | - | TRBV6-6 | CASSGPGGVINSPLHF | TGTGCCAGCAGTGGTCCGGGGGGGGTGATAAATTCACCCCTCCACTTT
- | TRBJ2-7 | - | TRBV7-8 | CASSLVVTRNEQYF | TGTGCCAGCAGCTTAGTCGTTACACGTAACGAGCAGTACTTC
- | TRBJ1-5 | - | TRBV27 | CASRFTGRRNQPQHF | TGTGCCAGCAGATTTACAGGGAGGAGGAATCAGCCCCAGCATTTT
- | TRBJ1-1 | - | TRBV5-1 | CASSLERNMNTEAFF | TGCGCCAGCAGCTTGGAACGGAACATGAACACTGAAGCTTTCTTT
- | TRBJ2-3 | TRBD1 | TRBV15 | CATSRGQGGTDTQYF | TGTGCCACCAGCAGGGGACAGGGGGGAACAGATACGCAGTATTTT
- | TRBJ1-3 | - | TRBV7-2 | CASSLKTGRMRGNTIYF | TGTGCCAGCAGCTTAAAAACAGGCCGTATGAGGGGAAACACCATATATTTT
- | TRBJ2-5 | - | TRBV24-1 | CATSGAPSFPGSQTTQETQYF | TGTGCCACCAGTGGGGCTCCGAGTTTCCCGGGGAGCCAAACGACCCAAGAGACCCAGTACTTC
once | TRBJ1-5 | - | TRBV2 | CASRAREGNQPQHF | TGTGCCAGCAGAGCGAGGGAGGGCAATCAGCCCCAGCATTTT
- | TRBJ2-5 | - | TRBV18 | CASSQDRGGETQYF | TGTGCCAGCTCCCAAGACAGGGGAGGGGAGACCCAGTACTTC
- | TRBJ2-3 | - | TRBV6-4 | CASSAGTQPSTDTQYF | TGTGCCAGCAGCGCCGGGACTCAACCTAGCACAGATACGCAGTATTTT
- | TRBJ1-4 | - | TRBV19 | CASRGDGLVEKLFF | TGTGCCAGTAGGGGGGACGGTTTGGTGGAAAAACTGTTTTTT
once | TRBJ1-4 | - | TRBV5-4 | CASSFWGREKLFF | TGTGCCAGCAGCTTTTGGGGGAGGGAAAAACTGTTTTTT
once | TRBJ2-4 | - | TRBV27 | CASSGAIREKNIQYF | TGTGCCAGCAGCGGCGCAATCCGGGAGAAAAACATTCAGTACTTC
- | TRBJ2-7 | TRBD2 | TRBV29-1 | CSVLLAVGRLYEQYF | TGCAGCGTTTTGCTAGCGGTAGGACGTCTCTACGAGCAGTACTTC
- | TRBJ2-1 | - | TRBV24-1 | CATSDLGSLANEQFF | TGTGCCACCAGTGATTTGGGGTCGCTAGCGAATGAGCAGTTCTTC
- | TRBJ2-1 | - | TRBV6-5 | CASWRQTLRDEQFF | TGTGCCAGCTGGAGGCAGACCTTAAGAGATGAGCAGTTCTTC
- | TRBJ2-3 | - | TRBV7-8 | CASSLNRGGTDTQYF | TGTGCCAGCAGCTTAAATAGAGGGGGGACAGATACGCAGTATTTT
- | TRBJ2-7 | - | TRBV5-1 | CASSLRATAYEQYF | TGCGCCAGCAGCTTGCGGGCCACCGCGTACGAGCAGTACTTC
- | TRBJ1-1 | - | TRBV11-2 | CASSSRARSDTEAFF | TGTGCCAGCAGCTCCAGGGCCCGGAGTGACACTGAAGCTTTCTTT
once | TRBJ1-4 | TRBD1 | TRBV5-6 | CASSDYTGTGGLDEKLFF | TGTGCCAGCAGCGACTACACCGGGACAGGGGGCTTGGACGAAAAACTGTTTTTT
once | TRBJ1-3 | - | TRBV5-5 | CASRFGEGPSRRQTTIYF | TGTGCCAGCAGGTTCGGCGAAGGACCATCTCGAAGGCAGACCACCATATATTTT
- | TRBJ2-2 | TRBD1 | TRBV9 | CASSARTGDTGELFF | TGTGCCAGCAGCGCACGGACAGGGGACACCGGGGAGCTGTTTTTT
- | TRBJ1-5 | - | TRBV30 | CAWSVGGAGGNQPQHF | TGTGCCTGGAGTGTTGGGGGGGCAGGCGGCAATCAGCCCCAGCATTTT
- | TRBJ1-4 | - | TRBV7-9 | CASSLGGQGSEKLFF | TGTGCCAGCAGCTTAGGGGGGCAGGGAAGTGAAAAACTGTTTTTT
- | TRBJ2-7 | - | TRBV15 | CATSRDKFGHSSSYEQYF | TGTGCCACCAGCAGAGATAAGTTTGGACACTCGAGCTCCTACGAGCAGTACTTC
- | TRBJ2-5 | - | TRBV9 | CASSVWGVGGQRQETQYF | TGTGCCAGCAGCGTATGGGGCGTGGGGGGACAGCGGCAAGAGACCCAGTACTTC
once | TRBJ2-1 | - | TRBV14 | CASSQTTGSGQFF | TGTGCCAGCAGCCAGACAACCGGAAGTGGGCAGTTCTTC
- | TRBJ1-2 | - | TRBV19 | CASSAEYHGYTF | TGTGCCAGTAGTGCCGAATACCATGGCTACACCTTC
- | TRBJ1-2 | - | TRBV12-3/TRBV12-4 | CASSLNGGYGYTF | TGTGCCAGCAGTTTAAACGGGGGCTATGGCTACACCTTC
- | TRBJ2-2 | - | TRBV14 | CASSQVRGGTGELFF | TGTGCCAGCAGCCAAGTGAGGGGGGGGACCGGGGAGCTGTTTTTT
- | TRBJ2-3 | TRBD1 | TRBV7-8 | CASSFGQGRADTQYF | TGTGCCAGCAGCTTTGGACAGGGGCGGGCAGATACGCAGTATTTT
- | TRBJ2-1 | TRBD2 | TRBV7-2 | CASSLSGTSVYNEQFF | TGTGCCAGCAGCTTATCCGGGACTAGCGTGTACAATGAGCAGTTCTTC
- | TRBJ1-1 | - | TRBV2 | CASSYAGLNRLTTEAFF | TGTGCCAGCAGTTACGCTGGTCTAAACCGGCTTACGACTGAAGCTTTCTTT
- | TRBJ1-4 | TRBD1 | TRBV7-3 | CASSLTGQGATNEKLFF | TGTGCCAGCAGCTTAACCGGACAGGGGGCAACTAATGAAAAACTGTTTTTT
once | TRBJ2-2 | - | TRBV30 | CAWSNEGGELFF | TGTGCCTGGAGTAATGAGGGTGGGGAGCTGTTTTTT
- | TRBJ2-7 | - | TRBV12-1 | CASSSGHQQYF | TGTGCCAGCAGCTCCGGGCACCAGCAGTACTTC
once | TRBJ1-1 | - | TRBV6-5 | CASRGHIATNTEAFF | TGTGCCAGCAGGGGCCACATAGCCACAAACACTGAAGCTTTCTTT
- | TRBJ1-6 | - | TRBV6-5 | CASSYRSRNSPLHF | TGTGCCAGCAGTTATAGGTCGCGGAATTCACCCCTCCACTTT
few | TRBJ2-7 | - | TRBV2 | CAISGGGGEQYF | TGTGCCATTTCCGGTGGGGGCGGCGAGCAGTACTTC
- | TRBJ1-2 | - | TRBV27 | CASSLREGTNYGYTF | TGTGCCAGCAGTCTCCGGGAAGGGACTAACTATGGCTACACCTTC
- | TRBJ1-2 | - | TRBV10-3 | CAIRGTERTTGYTF | TGTGCCATCAGAGGGACGGAACGAACTACTGGCTACACCTTC
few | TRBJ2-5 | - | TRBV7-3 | CASSLVGTETQYF | TGTGCCAGCAGCTTGGTAGGGACAGAGACCCAGTACTTC
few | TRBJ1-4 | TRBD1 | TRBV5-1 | CASSLGDRSTNEKLFF | TGCGCCAGCAGCTTGGGGGACAGGTCAACTAATGAAAAACTGTTTTTT
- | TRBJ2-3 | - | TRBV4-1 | CASSHRDSTDTQYF | TGCGCCAGCAGCCACAGGGATAGCACAGATACGCAGTATTTT
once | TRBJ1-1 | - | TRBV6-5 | CASSYSRDTEAFF | TGTGCCAGCAGTTATAGTCGGGACACTGAAGCTTTCTTT
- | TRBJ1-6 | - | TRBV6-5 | CASSYSGDSPLHF | TGTGCCAGCAGTTACTCGGGGGATTCACCCCTCCACTTT
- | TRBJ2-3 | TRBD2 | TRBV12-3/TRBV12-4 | CASSSSTSAQYF | TGTGCCAGCAGTTCATCGACTAGCGCGCAGTATTTT
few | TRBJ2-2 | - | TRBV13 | CASSSGGANTGELFF | TGTGCCAGCAGCTCAGGGGGGGCGAACACCGGGGAGCTGTTTTTT